A selection of T cell receptor beta chains follows, all from one sample in a study of blood T cell repertoires in COVID-19. Using immunoSEQ multiplex PCR, the repertoire was profiled, and TCRdb retains in-frame clones only, with some absent. The sample consists of about 340,000 clones, less than 90% of them appearing once. The sequenced sample was peripheral blood. These receptors originate from a woman aged 55 to 70 with COVID-19, enrolled during active disease. Both conserved end residues are part of each CDR3. The order of the fields is clone size, V gene, D gene, J gene, CDR3 protein, CDR3 DNA. The D gene is left open where the match is weak. The size field is filled for only some rows; it gives once, few, many or a size class.

.	TRBV9	TRBD1	TRBJ2-7	CASSVLDRDHSHEQYF	TGTGCCAGCAGCGTACTAGACAGGGACCATAGCCACGAGCAGTACTTC
.	TRBV18	TRBD1	TRBJ1-4	CASSIRDRGDEKLFF	TGTGCCAGCTCAATCCGGGACAGGGGGGACGAAAAACTGTTTTTT
.	TRBV3-1/TRBV3-2	.	TRBJ1-2	CASSQGGNYGYTF	TGTGCCAGCAGCCAAGGAGGGAACTATGGCTACACCTTC
.	TRBV11-2	.	TRBJ2-5	CASSPAPGVSRETQYF	TGTGCCAGCAGCCCAGCCCCAGGGGTTTCAAGAGAGACCCAGTACTTC
.	TRBV12-3/TRBV12-4	.	TRBJ1-2	CASSLRQSYGYTF	TGTGCCAGCAGTTTAAGACAGAGCTATGGCTACACCTTC
.	TRBV30	TRBD1	TRBJ1-2	CAWSQTWDRNYGYTF	TGTGCCTGGAGTCAAACCTGGGACAGAAACTATGGCTACACCTTC
once	TRBV9	TRBD1	TRBJ2-2	CASSVHRGDTGELFF	TGTGCCAGCAGCGTGCACAGGGGAGACACCGGGGAGCTGTTTTTT
.	TRBV7-3	TRBD2	TRBJ2-2	CASSSWTSGTPGELFF	TGTGCCAGCAGCTCCTGGACTAGCGGGACGCCCGGGGAGCTGTTTTTT
.	TRBV18	.	TRBJ2-1	CASSPAPYNEQFF	TGTGCCAGCTCACCCGCGCCCTACAATGAGCAGTTCTTC
.	TRBV11-2	.	TRBJ1-1	CASSFRVKNTEAFF	TGTGCCAGCAGCTTCCGAGTGAAGAACACTGAAGCTTTCTTT
.	TRBV27	.	TRBJ1-5	CASSLTAGFNQPQHF	TGTGCCAGCAGTTTAACGGCCGGGTTTAATCAGCCCCAGCATTTT
.	TRBV3-1/TRBV3-2	.	TRBJ1-3	CASSQNLRDTIYF	TGTGCCAGCAGCCAAAATCTCCGGGACACCATATATTTT
.	TRBV6-2/TRBV6-3	.	TRBJ2-3	CASSPRGGGSDTQYF	TGTGCCAGCAGCCCCAGGGGCGGGGGATCAGATACGCAGTATTTT